This TCR beta chain was sequenced during a study of T cell responses to AZD1222 COVID-19 vaccine. General study findings and limits: The study identified only a handful of AZD1222 recipients as seropositive at baseline. Repertoires were obtained only post-peak T cell response.

The CDR3 extends over 14 amino acids. The V gene end was trimmed by 8 bases and the J gene end by 2 bases; junction bases not matched to a gene: 6. The germline V gene has CDR1 LNHDA and CDR2 SQIVND (reference sequence). As for this clone: Its antigen is still unknown.

The data were produced by immunoSEQ multiplex PCR, yet TCRdb's version contains in-frame clones alone and is incomplete. The sample includes 50,000 or so clones, about 80% of them seen just once. Investigators merged groups given second doses at roughly 4 or roughly 12 weeks. The specimen was peripheral blood, collected 28 days after the second AZD1222 dose. The origin of this receptor is an adult who received the AZD1222 COVID-19 vaccine. The gene calls are TRBV19 and TRBJ2-4; TRBD1 matches at 7 bases. CDR3 residues: CASGRGPTKNIQYF. The CDR3, as DNA: TGTGCCAGTGGAAGGGGGCCCACCAAAAACATTCAGTACTTC.